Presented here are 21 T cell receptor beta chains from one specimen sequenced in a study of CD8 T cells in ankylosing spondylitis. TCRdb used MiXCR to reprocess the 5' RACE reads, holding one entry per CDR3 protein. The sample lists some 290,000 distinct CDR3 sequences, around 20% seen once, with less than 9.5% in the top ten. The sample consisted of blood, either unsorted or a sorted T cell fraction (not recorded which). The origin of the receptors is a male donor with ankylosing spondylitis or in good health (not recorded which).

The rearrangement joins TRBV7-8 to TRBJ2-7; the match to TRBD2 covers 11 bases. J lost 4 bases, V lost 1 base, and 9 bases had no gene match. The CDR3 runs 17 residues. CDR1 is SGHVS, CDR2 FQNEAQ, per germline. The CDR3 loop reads CASSLDGTSGPAYEQYV. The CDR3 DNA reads TGTGCCAGCAGCTTAGATGGGACTAGCGGCCCCGCTTACGAGCAGTACGTC.

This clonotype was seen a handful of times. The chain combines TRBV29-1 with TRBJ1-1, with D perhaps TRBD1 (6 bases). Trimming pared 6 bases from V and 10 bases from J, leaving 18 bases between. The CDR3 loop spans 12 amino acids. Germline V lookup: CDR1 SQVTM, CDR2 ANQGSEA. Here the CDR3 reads CSVALGGLGAFF. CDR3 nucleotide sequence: TGCAGCGTGGCCCTCGGGGGGCTAGGAGCTTTCTTT. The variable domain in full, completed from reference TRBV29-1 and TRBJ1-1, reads SAVISQKPSRDICQRGTSLTIQCQVDSQVTMMFWYRQQPGQSLTLIATANQGSEATYESGFVIDKFPISRPNLTFSTLTVSNMSPEDSSIYLCSVALGGLGAFFGQGTRLTVV.

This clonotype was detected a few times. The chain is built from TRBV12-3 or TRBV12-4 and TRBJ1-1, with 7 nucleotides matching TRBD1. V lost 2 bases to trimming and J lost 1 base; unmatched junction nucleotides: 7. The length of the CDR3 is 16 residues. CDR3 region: CASSLHLTGRNTEAFF. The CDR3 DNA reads TGTGCCAGCAGTTTACACTTGACAGGGAGGAACACTGAAGCTTTCTTT.

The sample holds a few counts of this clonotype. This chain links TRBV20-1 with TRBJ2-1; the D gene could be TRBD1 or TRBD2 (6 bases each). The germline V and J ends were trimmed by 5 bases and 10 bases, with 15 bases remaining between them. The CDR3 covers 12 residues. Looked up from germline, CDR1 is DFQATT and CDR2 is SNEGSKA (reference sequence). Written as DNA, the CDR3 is TGCAGTGCTGGGGGGCCTCTTAGCGAGCAGTTCTTC. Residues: CSAGGPLSEQFF.

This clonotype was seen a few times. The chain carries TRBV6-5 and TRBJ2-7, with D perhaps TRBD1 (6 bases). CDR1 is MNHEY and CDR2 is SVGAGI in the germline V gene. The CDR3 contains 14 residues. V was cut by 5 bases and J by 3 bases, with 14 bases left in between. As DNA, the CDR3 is TGTGCCAGCAGTCCCTCGACAGGAATCTACGAGCAGTACGTC. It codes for CASSPSTGIYEQYV.

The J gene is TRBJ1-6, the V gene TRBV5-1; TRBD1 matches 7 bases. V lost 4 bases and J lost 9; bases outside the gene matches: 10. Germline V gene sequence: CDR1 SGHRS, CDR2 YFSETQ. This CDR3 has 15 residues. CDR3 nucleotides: TGCGCCAGCAGCCCATTCGGACAGGAAGCTTCACCCCTCCACTTT. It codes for CASSPFGQEASPLHF.

CDR3 loop: CASSERGQGAPGELFF. The CDR3, as DNA: TGTGCCAGCAGTGAAAGAGGACAGGGGGCCCCCGGGGAGCTGTTTTTT. The chain combines TRBV6-1 with TRBJ2-2; 11 bases fit TRBD1. Trimming took 2 bases from V and 6 from J; bases not matched to a gene: 5. CDR3 length equals 16 residues. Germline V CDR1 and CDR2: MNHNS, SASEGT.

The DNA for the CDR3 is TGTGCCAGCAGCCCGGGGACTAGCGGGAATATCTACAATGAGCAGTTCTTC. Residues: CASSPGTSGNIYNEQFF. The chain recombines TRBV7-6 with TRBJ2-1; 13 nucleotides match TRBD2. Per the germline V gene, CDR1 is SGHVS and CDR2 is FNYEAQ. V lost 5 bases to trimming and J lost 3 bases; unmatched junction nucleotides: 7. The CDR3 loop spans 17 amino acids.

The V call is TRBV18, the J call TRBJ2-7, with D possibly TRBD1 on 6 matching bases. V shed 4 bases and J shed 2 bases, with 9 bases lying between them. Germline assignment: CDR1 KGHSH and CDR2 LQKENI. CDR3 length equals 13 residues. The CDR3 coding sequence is TGTGCCAGCTCACGGGGGCCTCCCTACGAGCAGTACGTC. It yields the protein CASSRGPPYEQYV.

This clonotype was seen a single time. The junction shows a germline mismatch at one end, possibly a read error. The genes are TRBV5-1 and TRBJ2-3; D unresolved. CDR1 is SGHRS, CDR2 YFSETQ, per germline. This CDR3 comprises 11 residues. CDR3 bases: TGCACCAGCAGCCTGGGAGATACGCAGTATTTT. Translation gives CTSSLGDTQYF.

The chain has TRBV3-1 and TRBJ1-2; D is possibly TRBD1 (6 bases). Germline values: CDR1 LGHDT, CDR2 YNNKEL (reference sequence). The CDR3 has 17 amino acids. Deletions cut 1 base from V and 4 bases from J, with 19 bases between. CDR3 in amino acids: CASSQGGGLGTFYGYTF. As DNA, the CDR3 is TGTGCCAGCAGCCAAGGCGGAGGGTTGGGGACATTCTATGGCTACACCTTC.

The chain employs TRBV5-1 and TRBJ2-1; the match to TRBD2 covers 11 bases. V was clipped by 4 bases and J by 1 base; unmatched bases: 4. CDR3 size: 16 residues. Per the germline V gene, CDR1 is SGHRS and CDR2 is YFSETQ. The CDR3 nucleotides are TGCGCCAGCAGCCCTAGCGGGAGGTTTTCCTACAATGAGCAGTTCTTC. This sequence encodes CASSPSGRFSYNEQFF.

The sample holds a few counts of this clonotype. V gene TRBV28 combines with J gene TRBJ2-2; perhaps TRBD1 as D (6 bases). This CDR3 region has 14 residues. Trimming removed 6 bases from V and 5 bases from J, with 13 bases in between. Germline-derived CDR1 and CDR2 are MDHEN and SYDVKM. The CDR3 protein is CASRVGASTGELFF. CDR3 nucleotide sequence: TGTGCCAGCAGGGTGGGGGCGTCGACCGGGGAGCTGTTTTTT.

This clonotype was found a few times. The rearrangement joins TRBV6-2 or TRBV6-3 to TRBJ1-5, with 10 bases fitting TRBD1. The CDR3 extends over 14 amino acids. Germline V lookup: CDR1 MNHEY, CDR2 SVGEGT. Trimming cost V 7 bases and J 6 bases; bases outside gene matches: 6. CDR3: CASNDRGRSQPQHF. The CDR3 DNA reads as TGTGCCAGCAATGACAGGGGGCGAAGTCAGCCCCAGCATTTT.

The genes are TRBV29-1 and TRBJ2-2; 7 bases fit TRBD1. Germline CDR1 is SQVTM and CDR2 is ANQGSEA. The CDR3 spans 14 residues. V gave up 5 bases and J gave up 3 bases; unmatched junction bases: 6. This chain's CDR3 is CSVLRDSYTGELFF. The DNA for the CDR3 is TGCAGCGTTTTAAGGGACAGCTACACCGGGGAGCTGTTTTTT.

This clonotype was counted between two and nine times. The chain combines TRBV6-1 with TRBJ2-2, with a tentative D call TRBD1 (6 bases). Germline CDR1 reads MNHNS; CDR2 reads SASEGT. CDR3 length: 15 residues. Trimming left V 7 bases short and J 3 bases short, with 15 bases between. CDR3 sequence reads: CASITGPGHTGELFF. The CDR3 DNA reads TGTGCCAGCATCACAGGGCCGGGGCACACCGGGGAGCTGTTTTTT.

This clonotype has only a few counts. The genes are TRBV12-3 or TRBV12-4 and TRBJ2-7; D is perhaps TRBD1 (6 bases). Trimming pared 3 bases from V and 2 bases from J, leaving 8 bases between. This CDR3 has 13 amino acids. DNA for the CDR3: TGTGCCAGCAGTTTGGGACATCCCTACGAGCAGTACGTC. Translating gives CASSLGHPYEQYV.

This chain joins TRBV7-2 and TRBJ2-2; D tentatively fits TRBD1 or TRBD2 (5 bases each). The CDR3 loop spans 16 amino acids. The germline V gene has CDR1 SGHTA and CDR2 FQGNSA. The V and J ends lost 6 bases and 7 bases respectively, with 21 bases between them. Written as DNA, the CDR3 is TGTGCCAGCAGATTGGGGGTCCGGGACGGGTTCGGGGAGCTGTTTTTT. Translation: CASRLGVRDGFGELFF.

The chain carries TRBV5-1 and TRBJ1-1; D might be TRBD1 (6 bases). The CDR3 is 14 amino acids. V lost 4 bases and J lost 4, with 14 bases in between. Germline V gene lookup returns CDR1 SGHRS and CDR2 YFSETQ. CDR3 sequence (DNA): TGCGCCAGCAGCGGGGACAATAGCGTCACTGAAGCTTTCTTT. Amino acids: CASSGDNSVTEAFF.

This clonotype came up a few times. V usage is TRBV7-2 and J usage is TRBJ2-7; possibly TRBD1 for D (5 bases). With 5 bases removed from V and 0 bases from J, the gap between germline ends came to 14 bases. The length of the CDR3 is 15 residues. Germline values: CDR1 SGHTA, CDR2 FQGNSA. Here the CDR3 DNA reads TGTGCCAGCAGCCAAACAGGAAAATCCTCCTACGAGCAGTACGTC. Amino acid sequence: CASSQTGKSSYEQYV.

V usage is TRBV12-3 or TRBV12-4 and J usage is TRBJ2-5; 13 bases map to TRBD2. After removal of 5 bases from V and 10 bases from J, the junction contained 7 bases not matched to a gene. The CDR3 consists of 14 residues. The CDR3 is CASSPGTSGVIQYF. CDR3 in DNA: TGTGCCAGCAGTCCCGGGACTAGCGGGGTTATCCAGTACTTC.